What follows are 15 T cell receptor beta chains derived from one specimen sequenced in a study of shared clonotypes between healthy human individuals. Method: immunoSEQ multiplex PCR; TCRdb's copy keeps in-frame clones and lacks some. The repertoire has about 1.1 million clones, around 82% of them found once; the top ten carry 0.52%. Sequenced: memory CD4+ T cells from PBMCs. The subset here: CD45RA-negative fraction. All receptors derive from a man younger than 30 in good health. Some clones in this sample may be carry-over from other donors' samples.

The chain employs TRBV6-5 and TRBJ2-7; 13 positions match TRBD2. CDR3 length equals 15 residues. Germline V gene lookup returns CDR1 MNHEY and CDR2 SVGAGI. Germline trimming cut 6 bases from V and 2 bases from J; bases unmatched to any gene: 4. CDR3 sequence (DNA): TGTGCCAGCAGGATAGGGACTAGCGGGGCCTACGAGCAGTACTTC. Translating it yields CASRIGTSGAYEQYF.

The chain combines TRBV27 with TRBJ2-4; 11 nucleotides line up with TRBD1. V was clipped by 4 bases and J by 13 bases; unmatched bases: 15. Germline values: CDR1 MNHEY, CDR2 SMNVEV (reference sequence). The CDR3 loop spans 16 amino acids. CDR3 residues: CASSSPKRTGGWKQYF. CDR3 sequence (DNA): TGTGCCAGCAGTTCCCCAAAAAGGACAGGGGGCTGGAAACAGTACTTC.

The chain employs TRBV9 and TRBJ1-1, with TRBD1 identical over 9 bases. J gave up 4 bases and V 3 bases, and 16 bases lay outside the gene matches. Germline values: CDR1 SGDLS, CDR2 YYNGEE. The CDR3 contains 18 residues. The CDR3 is CASSENPSDRGGSTEAFF. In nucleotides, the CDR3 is TGTGCCAGCAGCGAGAACCCCTCGGACAGGGGAGGGAGCACTGAAGCTTTCTTT.

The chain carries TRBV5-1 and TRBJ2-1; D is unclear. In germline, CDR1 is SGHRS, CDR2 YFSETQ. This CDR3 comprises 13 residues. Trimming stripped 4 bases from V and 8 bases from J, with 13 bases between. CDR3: CASSPEWGYEQFF. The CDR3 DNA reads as TGCGCCAGCAGCCCCGAGTGGGGTTATGAGCAGTTCTTC.

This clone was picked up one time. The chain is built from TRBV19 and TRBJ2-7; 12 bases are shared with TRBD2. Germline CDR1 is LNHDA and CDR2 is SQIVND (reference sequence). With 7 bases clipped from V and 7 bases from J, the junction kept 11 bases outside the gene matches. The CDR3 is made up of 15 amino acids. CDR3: CASTPGGLAGFEQYF. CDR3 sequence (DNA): TGTGCCAGTACGCCTGGCGGACTAGCGGGATTTGAGCAGTACTTC. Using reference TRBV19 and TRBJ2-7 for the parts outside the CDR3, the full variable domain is DGGITQSPKYLFRKEGQNVTLSCEQNLNHDAMYWYRQDPGQGLRLIYYSQIVNDFQKGDIAEGYSVSREKKESFPLTVTSAQKNPTAFYLCASTPGGLAGFEQYFGPGTRLTVT.

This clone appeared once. In DNA, the CDR3 is TGTGCCAGCATAAAGACTAGCGGGTGGGACGGGGAGCTGTTTTTT. Protein sequence: CASIKTSGWDGELFF. V gene TRBV6-5 combines with J gene TRBJ2-2; TRBD2 matches 10 bases. V was clipped by 7 bases and J by 7 bases; unmatched bases: 9. The CDR3 has 15 residues. The germline gives CDR1 MNHEY, CDR2 SVGAGI.

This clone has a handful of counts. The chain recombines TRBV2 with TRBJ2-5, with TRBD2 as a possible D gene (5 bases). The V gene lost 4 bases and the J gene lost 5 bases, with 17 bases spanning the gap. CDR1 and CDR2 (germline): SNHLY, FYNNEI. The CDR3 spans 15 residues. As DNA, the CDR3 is TGTGCCAGCAGTGTTGTTAGGGCGGGTGAGGAGACCCAGTACTTC. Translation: CASSVVRAGEETQYF.

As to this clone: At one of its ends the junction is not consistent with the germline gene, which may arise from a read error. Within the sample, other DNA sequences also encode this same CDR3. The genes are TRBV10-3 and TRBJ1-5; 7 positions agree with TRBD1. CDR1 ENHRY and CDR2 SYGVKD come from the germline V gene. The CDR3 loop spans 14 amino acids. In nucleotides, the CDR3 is TGTGCCATCAGTGGCGGGACAGCCGCTCAGCCTCAGCATTTT. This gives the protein CAISGGTAAQPQHF.

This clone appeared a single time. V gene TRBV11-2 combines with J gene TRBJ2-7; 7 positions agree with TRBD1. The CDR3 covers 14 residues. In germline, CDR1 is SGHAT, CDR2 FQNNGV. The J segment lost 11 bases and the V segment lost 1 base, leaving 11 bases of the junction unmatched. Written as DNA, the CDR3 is TGTGCCAGCAGCTTAGGACAGGGTAGGGGCGTGGAGTACTTC. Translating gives CASSLGQGRGVEYF. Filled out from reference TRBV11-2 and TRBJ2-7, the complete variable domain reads EAGVAQSPRYKIIEKRQSVAFWCNPISGHATLYWYQQILGQGPKLLIQFQNNGVVDDSQLPKDRFSAERLKGVDSTLKIQPAKLEDSAVYLCASSLGQGRGVEYFGPGTRLTVT.

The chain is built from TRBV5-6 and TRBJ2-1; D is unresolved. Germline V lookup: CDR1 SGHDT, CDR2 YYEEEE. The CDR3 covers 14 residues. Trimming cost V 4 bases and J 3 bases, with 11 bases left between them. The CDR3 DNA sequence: TGTGCCAGCAGCCGCGGCCCCGTCTACAATGAGCAGTTCTTC. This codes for CASSRGPVYNEQFF.

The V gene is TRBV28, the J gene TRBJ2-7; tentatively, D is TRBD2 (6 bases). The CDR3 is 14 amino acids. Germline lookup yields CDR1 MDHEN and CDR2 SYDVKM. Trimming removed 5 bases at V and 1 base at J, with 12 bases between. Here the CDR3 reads CASSQPGLSYEQYF. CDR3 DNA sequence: TGTGCCAGCAGTCAACCGGGACTTTCCTACGAGCAGTACTTC. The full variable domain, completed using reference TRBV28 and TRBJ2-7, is DVKVTQSSRYLVKRTGEKVFLECVQDMDHENMFWYRQDPGLGLRLIYFSYDVKMKEKGDIPEGYSVSREKKERFSLILESASTNQTSMYLCASSQPGLSYEQYFGPGTRLTVT.

This CDR3 reads CASSQGYREKGYEQYF. The CDR3 region has the DNA TGTGCCAGCAGCCAAGGATACAGGGAAAAAGGGTACGAGCAGTACTTC. The chain couples TRBV14 to TRBJ2-7, with D tentatively TRBD1 (6 bases). Trimming removed 1 base at V and 4 bases at J, with 17 bases between. CDR3 length: 16 amino acids. Germline V CDR1 and CDR2: SGHDN, FVKESK.

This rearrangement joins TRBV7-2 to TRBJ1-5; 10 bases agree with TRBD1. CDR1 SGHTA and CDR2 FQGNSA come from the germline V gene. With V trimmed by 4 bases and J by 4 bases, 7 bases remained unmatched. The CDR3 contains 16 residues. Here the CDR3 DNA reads TGTGCCAGCAGCTCCAGGACAGGGGGAGATAATCAGCCCCAGCATTTT. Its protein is CASSSRTGGDNQPQHF.

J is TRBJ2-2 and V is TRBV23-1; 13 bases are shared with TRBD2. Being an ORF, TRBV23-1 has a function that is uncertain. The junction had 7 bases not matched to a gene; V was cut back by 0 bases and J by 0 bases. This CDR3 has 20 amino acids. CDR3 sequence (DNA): TGCGCCAGCAGTCAATCGCGGGGACTAGCGGGAACATCGAACACCGGGGAGCTGTTTTTT. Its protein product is CASSQSRGLAGTSNTGELFF.

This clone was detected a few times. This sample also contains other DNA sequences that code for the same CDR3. CDR3 sequence (DNA): TGTGCCAGCAGCGCAGGGAAAGAGACCCAGTACTTC. Its translation is CASSAGKETQYF. This chain uses TRBV28 with TRBJ2-5, with a weak D call TRBD1 (5 bases). Germline lookup yields CDR1 MDHEN and CDR2 SYDVKM. The CDR3 runs 12 residues. Trimming removed 6 bases at V and 3 bases at J, with 8 bases between.